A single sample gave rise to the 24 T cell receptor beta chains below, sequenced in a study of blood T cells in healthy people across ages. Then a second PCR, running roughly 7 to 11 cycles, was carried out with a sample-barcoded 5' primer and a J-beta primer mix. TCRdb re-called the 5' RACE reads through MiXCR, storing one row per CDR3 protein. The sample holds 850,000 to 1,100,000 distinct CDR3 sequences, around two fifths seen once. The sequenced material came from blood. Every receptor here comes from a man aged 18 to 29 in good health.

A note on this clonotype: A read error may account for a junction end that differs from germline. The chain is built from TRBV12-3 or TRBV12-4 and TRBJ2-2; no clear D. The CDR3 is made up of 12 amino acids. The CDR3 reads CANSLTSGELFF. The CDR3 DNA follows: TGTGCCAACAGTTTAACATCCGGGGAGCTGTTTTTT.

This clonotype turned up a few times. The CDR3 DNA sequence: TGTGCCATCAGTCCGGGGACAGACCAGAACACTGAAGCTTTCTTT. This gives the protein CAISPGTDQNTEAFF. This chain uses TRBV10-3 with TRBJ1-1; 7 bases agree with TRBD1. Trimming at V came to 5 bases and at J to 1 base, leaving 7 bases not matched to a gene. The CDR3 runs to 15 residues. CDR1 and CDR2 (germline): ENHRY, SYGVKD.

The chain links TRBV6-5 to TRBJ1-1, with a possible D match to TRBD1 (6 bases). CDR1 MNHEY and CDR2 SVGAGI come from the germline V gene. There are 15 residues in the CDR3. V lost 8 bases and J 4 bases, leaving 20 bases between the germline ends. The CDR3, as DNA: TGTGCCAGCCTCAGGGGCCGAAGGGACGGCACTGAAGCTTTCTTT. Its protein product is CASLRGRRDGTEAFF.

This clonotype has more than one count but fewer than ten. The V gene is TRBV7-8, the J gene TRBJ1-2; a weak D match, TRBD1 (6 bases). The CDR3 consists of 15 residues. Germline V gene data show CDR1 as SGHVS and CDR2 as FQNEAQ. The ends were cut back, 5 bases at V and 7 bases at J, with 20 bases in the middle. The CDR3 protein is CASSPHRVSYRGYTF. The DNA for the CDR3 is TGTGCCAGCAGCCCCCACAGGGTTTCCTATCGTGGCTACACCTTC. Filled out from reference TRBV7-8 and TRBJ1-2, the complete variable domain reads GAGVSQSPRYKVAKRGQDVALRCDPISGHVSLFWYQQALGQGPEFLTYFQNEAQLDKSGLPSDRFFAERPEGSVSTLKIQRTQQEDSAVYLCASSPHRVSYRGYTFGSGTRLTVV.

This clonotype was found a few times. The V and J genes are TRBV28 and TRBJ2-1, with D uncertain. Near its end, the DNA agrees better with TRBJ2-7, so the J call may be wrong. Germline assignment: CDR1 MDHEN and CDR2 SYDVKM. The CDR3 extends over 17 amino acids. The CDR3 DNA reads TGTGCCAGCAGTACCCCCCATGACGCGAGCTCCTACAATGAGCAGTACTTC. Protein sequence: CASSTPHDASSYNEQYF.

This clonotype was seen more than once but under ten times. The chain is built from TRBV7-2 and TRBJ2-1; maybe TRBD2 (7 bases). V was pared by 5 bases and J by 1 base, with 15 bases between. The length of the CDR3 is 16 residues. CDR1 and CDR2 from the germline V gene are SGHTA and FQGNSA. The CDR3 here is CASSPQRGASYNEQFF. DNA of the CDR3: TGTGCCAGCAGCCCCCAACGGGGGGCTTCCTACAATGAGCAGTTCTTC.

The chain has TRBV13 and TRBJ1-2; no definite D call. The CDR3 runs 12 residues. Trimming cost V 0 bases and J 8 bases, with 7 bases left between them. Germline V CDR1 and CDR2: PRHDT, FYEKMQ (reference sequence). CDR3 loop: CASSLGIRGYTF. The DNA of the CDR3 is TGTGCCAGCAGCTTAGGGATTCGGGGCTACACCTTC.

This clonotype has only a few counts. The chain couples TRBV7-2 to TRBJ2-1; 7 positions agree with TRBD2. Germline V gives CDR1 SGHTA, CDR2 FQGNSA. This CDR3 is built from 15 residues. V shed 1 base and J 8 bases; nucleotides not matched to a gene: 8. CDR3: CASSLEGDYGHEQFF. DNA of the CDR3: TGTGCCAGCAGCTTAGAAGGGGACTACGGCCATGAGCAGTTCTTC.

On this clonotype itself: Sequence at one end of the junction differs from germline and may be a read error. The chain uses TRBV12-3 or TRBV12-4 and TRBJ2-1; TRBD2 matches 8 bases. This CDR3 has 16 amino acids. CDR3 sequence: CANSLGSGVKYNEQFF. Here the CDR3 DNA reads TGTGCCAACAGTTTAGGTAGCGGGGTGAAATACAATGAGCAGTTCTTC.

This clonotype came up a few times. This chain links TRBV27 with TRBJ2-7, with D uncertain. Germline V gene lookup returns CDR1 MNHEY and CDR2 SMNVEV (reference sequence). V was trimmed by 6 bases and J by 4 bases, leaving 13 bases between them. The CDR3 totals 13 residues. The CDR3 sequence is CASSVSPYYEQYF. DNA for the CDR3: TGTGCCAGCAGCGTATCCCCCTATTACGAGCAGTACTTC.

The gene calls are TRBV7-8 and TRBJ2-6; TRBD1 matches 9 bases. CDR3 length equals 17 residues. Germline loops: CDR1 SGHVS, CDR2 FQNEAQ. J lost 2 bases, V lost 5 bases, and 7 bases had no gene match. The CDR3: CASSTGQGFPGANVLTF. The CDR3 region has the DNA TGTGCCAGCAGCACCGGACAGGGGTTCCCTGGGGCCAACGTCCTGACTTTC.

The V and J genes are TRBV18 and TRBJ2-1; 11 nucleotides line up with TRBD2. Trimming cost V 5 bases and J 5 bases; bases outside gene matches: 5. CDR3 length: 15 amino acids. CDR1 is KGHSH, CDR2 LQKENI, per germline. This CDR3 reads CASSALAGVNNEQFF. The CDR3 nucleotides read TGTGCCAGCTCAGCACTAGCGGGGGTGAACAATGAGCAGTTCTTC.

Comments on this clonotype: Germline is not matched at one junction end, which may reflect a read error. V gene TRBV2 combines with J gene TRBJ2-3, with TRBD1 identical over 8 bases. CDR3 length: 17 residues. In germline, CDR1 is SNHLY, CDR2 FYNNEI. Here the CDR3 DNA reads TGTGCCAACAGTGAAGCGCTTCGGGGACAGGGCACAGATACGCAGTATTTT. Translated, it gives CANSEALRGQGTDTQYF.

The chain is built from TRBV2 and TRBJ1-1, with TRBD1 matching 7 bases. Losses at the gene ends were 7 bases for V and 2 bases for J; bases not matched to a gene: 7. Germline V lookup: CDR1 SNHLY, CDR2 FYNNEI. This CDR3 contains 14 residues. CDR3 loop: CASKAGGPNTEAFF. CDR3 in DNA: TGTGCCAGCAAGGCAGGGGGACCAAACACTGAAGCTTTCTTT.

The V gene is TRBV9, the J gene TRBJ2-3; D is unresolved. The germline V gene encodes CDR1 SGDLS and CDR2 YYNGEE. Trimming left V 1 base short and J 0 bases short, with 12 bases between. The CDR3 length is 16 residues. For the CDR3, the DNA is TGTGCCAGCAGCGTATTCCGAGATACTAGCACAGATACGCAGTATTTT. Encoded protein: CASSVFRDTSTDTQYF. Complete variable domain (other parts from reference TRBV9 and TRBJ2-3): DSGVTQTPKHLITATGQRVTLRCSPRSGDLSVYWYQQSLDQGLQFLIQYYNGEERAKGNILERFSAQQFPDLHSELNLSSLELGDSALYFCASSVFRDTSTDTQYFGPGTRLTVL.

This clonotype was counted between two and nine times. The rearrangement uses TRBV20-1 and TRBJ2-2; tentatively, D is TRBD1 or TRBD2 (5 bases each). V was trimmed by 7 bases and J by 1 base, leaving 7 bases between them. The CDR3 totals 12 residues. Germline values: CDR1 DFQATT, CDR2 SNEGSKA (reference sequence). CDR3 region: CSGGKNTGELFF. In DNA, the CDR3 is TGCAGTGGGGGGAAGAACACCGGGGAGCTGTTTTTT.

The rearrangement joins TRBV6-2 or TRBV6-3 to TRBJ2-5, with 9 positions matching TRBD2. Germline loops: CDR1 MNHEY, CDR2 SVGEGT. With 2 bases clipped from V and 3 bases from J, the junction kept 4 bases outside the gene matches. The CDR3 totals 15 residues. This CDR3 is CASSYLWTSEETQYF. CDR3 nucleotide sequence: TGTGCCAGCAGTTACCTATGGACTAGCGAAGAGACCCAGTACTTC.

This chain's CDR3 is CASRAQGDYGYTF. CDR3 nucleotide sequence: TGTGCCAGCAGAGCTCAGGGGGACTATGGCTACACCTTC. The V and J genes are TRBV28 and TRBJ1-2; 7 nucleotides line up with TRBD1. V gave up 6 bases and J gave up 3 bases; unmatched junction bases: 4. The germline V gene encodes CDR1 MDHEN and CDR2 SYDVKM. The CDR3 contains 13 residues.

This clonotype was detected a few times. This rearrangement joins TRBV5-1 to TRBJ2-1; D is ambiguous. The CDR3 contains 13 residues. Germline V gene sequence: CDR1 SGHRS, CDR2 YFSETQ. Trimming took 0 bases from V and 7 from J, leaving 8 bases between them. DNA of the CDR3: TGCGCCAGCAGCTTGGGGGTGGCAAATGAGCAGTTCTTC. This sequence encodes CASSLGVANEQFF.

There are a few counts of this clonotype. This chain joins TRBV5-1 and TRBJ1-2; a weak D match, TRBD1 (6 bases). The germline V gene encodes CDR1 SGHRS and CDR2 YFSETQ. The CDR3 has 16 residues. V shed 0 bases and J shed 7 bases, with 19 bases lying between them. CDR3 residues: CASSLDGSLLGGGYTF. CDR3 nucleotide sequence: TGCGCCAGCAGCTTGGATGGGAGCCTCTTAGGGGGTGGCTACACCTTC.

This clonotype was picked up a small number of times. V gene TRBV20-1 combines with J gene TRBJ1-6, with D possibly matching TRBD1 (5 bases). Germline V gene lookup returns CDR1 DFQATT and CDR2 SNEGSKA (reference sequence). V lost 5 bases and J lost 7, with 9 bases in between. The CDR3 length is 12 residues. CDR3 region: CSAETANSPLHF. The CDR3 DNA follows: TGCAGTGCTGAGACAGCGAATTCACCCCTCCACTTT.

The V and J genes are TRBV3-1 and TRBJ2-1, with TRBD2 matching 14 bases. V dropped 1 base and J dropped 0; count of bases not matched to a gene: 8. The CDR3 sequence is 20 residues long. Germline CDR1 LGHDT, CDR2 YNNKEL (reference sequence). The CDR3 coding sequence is TGTGCCAGCAGCCAAGTTTGGGGGACTAGCGGGGGAAGCTCCTACAATGAGCAGTTCTTC. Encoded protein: CASSQVWGTSGGSSYNEQFF.

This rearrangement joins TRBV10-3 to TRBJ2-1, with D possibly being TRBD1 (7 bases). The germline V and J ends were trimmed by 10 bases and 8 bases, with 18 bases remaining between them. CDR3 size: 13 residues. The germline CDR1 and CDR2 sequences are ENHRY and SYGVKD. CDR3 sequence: CATSEEGADEQFF. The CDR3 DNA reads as TGTGCCACCAGCGAGGAGGGGGCCGATGAGCAGTTCTTC.

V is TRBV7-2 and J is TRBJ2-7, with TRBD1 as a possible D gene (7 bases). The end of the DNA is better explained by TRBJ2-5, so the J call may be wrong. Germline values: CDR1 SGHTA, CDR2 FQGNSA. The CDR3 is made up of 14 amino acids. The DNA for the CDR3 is TGTGCCAGCAGCTGTCAGGGGGGCCAAGAGACCCAGTACTTC. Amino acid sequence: CASSCQGGQETQYF.